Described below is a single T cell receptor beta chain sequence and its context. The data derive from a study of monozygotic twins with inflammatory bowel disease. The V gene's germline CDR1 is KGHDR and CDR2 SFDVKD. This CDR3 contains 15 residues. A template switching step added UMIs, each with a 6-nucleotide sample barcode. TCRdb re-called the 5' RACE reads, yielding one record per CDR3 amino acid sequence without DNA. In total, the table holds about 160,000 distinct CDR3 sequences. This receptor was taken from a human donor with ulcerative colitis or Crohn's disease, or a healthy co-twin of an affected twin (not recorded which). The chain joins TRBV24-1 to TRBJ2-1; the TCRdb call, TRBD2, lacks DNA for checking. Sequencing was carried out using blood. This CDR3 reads CATSERLAGRNEQFF.